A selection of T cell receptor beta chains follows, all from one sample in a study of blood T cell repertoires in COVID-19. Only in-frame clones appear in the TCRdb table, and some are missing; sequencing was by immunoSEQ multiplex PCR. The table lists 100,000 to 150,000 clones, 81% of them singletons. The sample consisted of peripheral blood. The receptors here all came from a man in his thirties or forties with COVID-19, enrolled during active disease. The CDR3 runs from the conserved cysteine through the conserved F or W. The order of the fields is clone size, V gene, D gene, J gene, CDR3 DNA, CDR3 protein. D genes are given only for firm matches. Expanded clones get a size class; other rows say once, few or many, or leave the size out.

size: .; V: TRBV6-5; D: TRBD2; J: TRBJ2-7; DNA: TGTGCCAGCAGTTACTCGTCGGCTAGCGGGAACTACGAGCAGTACTTC; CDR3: CASSYSSASGNYEQYF
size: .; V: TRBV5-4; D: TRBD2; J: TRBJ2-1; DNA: TGTGCCAGCAGGTCGCCCGGGACTAGCGGATTCAATGAGCAGTTCTTC; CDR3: CASRSPGTSGFNEQFF
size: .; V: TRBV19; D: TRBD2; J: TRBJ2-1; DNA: TGTGCCAGTAGCCTTGGGAGGGGACATGAGCAGTTCTTC; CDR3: CASSLGRGHEQFF
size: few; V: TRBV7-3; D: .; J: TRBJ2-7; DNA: TGTGCCAGCAGCTTTTTCGCAGGGTACGAGCAGTACTTC; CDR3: CASSFFAGYEQYF
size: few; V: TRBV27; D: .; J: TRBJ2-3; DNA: TGTGCCAGCAGTCTGGGCGACGGCGTAACAGATACGCAGTATTTT; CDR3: CASSLGDGVTDTQYF
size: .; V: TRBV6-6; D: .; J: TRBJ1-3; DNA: TGTGCCAGCAGTCCACAGGGACCCTCTGGAAACACCATATATTTT; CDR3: CASSPQGPSGNTIYF
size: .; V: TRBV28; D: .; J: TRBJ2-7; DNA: TGTGCCAGCAGCACAGCTCCGCCGGACTTCTACGAGCAGTACTTC; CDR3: CASSTAPPDFYEQYF
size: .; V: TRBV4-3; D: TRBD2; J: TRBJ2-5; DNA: TGCGCCAGCAGCCAAGATGCCCTAGCCATGCGGAGACTAGCCGGAGAGACCCAGTACTTC; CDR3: CASSQDALAMRRLAGETQYF
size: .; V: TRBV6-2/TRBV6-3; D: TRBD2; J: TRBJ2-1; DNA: TGTGCCAGCAGTTCCCGCACAGTGACTAGCGGGGGGAGGAATGAGCAGTTCTTC; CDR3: CASSSRTVTSGGRNEQFF
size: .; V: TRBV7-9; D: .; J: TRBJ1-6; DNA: TGTGCCAGCAGCTTAGAGCAGAGGACACCCCTCCACTTT; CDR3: CASSLEQRTPLHF
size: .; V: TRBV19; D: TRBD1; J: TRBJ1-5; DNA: TGTGCCAGTAGTGCCCAGGGGGCGGGGCAGCCCCAGCATTTT; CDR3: CASSAQGAGQPQHF